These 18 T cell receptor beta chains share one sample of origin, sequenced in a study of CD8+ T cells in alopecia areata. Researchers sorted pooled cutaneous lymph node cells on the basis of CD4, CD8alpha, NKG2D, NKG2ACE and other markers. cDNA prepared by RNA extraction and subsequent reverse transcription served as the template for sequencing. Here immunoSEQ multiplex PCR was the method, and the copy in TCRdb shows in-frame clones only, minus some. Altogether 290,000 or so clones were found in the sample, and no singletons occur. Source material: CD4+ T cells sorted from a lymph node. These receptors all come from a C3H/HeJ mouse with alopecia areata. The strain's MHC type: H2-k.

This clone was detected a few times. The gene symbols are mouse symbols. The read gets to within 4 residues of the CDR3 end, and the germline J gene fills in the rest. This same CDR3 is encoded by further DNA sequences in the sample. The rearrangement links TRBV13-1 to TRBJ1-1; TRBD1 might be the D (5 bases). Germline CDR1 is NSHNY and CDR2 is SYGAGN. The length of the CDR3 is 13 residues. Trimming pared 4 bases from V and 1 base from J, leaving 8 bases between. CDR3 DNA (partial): TGTGCCAGCAGTCCTCAGGGGAACACA. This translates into CASSPQGNT. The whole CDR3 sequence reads CASSPQGNTEVFF.

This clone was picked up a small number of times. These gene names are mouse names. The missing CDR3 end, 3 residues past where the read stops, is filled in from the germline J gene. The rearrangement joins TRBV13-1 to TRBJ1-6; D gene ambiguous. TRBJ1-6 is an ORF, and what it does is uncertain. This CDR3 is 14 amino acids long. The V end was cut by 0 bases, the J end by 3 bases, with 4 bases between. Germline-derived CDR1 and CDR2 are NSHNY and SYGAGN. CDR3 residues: CASSDVIYNSPLYF. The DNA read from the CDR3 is TGTGCCAGCAGTGATGTCATCTATAATTCGCCC.

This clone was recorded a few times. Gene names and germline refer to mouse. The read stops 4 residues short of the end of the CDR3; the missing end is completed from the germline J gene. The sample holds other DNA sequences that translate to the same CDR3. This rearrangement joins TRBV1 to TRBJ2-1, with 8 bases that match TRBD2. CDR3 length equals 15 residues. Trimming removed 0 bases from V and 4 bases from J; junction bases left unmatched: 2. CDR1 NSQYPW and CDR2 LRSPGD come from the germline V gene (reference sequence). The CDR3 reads CTCSADTGGYAEQFF. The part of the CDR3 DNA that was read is TGCACCTGCAGTGCAGACACTGGGGGATATGCT.

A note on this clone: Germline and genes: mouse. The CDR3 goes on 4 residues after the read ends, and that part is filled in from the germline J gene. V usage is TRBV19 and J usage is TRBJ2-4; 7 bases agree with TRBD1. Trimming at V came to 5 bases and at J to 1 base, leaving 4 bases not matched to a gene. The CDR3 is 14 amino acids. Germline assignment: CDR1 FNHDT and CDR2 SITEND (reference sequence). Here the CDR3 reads CASRLDRGQNTLYF. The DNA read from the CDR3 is TGTGCCAGCAGGCTCGACAGGGGTCAAAAC.

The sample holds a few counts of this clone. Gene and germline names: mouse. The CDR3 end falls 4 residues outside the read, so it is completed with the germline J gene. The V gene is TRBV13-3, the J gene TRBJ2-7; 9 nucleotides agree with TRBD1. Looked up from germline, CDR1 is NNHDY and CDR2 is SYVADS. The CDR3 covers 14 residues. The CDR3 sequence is CASSDAGDRDEQYF. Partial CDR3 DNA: TGTGCCAGCAGTGATGCAGGGGACAGGGAT.

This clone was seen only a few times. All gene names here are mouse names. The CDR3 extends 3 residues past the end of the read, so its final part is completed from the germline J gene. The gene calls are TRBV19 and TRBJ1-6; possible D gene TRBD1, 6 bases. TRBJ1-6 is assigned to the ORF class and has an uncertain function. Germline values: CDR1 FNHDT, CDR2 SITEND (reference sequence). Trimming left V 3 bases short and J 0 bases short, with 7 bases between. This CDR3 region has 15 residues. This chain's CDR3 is CASSRGASYNSPLYF. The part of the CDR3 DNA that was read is TGTGCCAGCAGTAGGGGGGCTTCCTATAATTCGCCC.

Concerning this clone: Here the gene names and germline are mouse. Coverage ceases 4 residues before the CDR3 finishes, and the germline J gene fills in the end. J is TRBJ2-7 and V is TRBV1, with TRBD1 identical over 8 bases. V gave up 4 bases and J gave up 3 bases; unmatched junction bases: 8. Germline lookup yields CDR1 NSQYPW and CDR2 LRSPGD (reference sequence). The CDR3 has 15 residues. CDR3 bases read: TGCACCTGCAGTGAGCTCAGGGGGCGCGACTAT. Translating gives CTCSELRGRDY. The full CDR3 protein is CTCSELRGRDYEQYF.

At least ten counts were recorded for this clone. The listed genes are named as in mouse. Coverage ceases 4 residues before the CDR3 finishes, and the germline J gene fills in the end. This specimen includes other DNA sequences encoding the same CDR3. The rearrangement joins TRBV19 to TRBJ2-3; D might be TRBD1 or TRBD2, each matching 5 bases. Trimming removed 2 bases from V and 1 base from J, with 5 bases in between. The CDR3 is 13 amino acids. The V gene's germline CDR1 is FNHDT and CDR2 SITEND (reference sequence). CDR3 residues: CASSMGGAETLYF. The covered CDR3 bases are TGTGCCAGCAGTATGGGGGGTGCAGAA.

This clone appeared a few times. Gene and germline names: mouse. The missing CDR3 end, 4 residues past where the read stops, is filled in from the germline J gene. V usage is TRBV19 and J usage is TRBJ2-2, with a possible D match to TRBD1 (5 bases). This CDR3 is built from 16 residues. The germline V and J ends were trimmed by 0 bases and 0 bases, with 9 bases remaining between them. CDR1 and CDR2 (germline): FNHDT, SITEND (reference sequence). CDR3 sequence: CASSIEGGANTGQLYF. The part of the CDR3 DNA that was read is TGTGCCAGCAGTATAGAAGGAGGGGCAAACACCGGG.

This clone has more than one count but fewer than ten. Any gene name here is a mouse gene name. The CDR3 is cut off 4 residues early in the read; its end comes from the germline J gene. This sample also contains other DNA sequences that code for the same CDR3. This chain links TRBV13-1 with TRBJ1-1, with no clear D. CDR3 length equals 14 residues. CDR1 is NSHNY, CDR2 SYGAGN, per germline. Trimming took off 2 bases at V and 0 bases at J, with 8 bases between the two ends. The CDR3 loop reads CASSEDSANTEVFF. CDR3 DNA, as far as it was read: TGTGCCAGCAGTGAAGACTCCGCAAACACA.

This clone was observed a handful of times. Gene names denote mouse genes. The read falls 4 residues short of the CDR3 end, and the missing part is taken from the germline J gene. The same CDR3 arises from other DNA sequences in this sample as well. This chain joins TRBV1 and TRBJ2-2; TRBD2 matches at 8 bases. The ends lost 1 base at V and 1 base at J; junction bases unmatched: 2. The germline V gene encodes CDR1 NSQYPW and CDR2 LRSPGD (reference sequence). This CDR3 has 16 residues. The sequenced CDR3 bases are TGCACCTGCAGTGCAGCTACTGGGGGAAACACCGGG. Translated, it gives CTCSAATGGNTG. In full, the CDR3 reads CTCSAATGGNTGQLYF.

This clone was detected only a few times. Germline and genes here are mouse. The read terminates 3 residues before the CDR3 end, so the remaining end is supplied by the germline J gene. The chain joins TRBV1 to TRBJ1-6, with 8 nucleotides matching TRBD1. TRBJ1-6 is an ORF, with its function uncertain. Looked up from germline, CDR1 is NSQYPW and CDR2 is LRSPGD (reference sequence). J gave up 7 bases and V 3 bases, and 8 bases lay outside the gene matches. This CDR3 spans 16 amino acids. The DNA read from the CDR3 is TGCACCTGCAGTGCGACGACAGGGGTGGGGAATTCGCCC. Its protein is CTCSATTGVGNSP. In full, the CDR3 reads CTCSATTGVGNSPLYF.

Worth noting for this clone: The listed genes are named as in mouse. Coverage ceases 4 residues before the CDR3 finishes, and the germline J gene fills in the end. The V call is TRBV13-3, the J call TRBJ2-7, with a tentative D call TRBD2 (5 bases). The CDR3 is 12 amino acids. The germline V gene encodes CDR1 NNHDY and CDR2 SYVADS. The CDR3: CASSDVGNEQYF. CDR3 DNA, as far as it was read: TGTGCCAGCAGTGATGTGGGGAAT.

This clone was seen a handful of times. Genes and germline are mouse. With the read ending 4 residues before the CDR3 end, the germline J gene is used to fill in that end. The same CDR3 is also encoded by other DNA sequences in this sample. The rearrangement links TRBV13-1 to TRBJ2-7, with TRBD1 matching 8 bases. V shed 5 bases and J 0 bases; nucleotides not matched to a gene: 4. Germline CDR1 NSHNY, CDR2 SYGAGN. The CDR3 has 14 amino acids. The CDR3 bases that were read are TGTGCCAGCAGGTCCGGGACAGGCTCCTAT. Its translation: CASRSGTGSY. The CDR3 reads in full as CASRSGTGSYEQYF.

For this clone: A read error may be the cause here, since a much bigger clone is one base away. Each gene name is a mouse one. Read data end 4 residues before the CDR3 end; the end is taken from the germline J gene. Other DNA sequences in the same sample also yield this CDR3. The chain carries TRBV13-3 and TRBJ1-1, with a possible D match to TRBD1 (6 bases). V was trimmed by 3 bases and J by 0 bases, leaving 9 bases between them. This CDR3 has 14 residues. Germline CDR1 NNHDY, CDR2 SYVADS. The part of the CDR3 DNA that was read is TGTGCCAGCAGTGTTGGGACAACAAACACA. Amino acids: CASSVGTTNT. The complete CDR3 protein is CASSVGTTNTEVFF.

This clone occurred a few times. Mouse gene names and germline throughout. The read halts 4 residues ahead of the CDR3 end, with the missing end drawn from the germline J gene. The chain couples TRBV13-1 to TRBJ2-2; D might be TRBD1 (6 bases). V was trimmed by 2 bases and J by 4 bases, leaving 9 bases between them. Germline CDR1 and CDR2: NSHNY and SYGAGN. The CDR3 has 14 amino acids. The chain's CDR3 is CASSDGQTTGQLYF. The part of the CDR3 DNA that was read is TGTGCCAGCAGTGACGGACAGACCACCGGG.

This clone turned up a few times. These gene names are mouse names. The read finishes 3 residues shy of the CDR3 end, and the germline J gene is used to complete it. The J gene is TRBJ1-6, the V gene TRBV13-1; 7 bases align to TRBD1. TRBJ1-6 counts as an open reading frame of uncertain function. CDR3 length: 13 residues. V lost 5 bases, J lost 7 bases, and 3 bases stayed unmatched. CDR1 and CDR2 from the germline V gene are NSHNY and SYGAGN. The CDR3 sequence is CASRDRWNSPLYF. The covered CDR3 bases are TGTGCCAGCAGGGACAGGTGGAATTCGCCC.

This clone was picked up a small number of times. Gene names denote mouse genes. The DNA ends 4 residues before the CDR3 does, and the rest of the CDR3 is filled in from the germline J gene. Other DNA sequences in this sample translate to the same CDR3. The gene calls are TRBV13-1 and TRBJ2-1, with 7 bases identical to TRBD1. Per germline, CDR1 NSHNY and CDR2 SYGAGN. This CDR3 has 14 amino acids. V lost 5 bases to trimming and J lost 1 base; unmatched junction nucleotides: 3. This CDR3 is CASSLQGNYAEQFF. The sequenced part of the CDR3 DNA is TGTGCCAGCAGCCTACAGGGGAACTATGCT.